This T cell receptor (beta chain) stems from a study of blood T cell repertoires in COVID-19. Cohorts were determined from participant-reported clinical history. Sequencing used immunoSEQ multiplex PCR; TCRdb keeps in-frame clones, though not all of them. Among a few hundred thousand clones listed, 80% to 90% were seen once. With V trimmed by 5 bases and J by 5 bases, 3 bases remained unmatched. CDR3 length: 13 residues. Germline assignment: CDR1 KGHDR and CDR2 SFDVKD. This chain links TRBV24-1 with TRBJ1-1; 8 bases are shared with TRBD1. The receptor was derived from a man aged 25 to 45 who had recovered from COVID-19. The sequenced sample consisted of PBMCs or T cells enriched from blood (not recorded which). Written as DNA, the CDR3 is TGTGCCACCAGTGCAGGGGGCAGGACTGAAGCTTTCTTT. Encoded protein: CATSAGGRTEAFF.